The entry below gives a single TCR beta chain sequence along with its context. Its antigen is currently unknown. Individual cDNA molecules received unique molecular identifiers. TCRdb analysed the 5' RACE reads with MiXCR anew, one entry per CDR3 protein. The sample holds about 83,000 distinct CDR3 sequences, 8.5% to 12% seen once. This entry belongs to a study of early T cells in non-severe SARS-CoV-2 infection. Study-wide background: Sequencing of bulk RNA from unsorted whole blood was done, without chain pairing. The study, taken as a whole, reports: In VDJdb matching, anti-spike CD8 responses were favored while private and CD4 specificities went missing.

Per the germline V gene, CDR1 is DFQATT and CDR2 is SNEGSKA (reference sequence). This CDR3 region has 15 residues. V was clipped by 3 bases and J by 0 bases, with 14 bases between them. The specimen comprised whole blood, sampled at baseline. The chain joins TRBV20-1 to TRBJ1-1, with D perhaps matching TRBD1 (6 bases). The receptor's source is an adult who was a healthcare worker with PCR-confirmed SARS-CoV-2 infection or an uninfected control (not recorded which). The CDR3 loop is CSASSDRPVNTEAFF. CDR3 in DNA: TGCAGTGCTAGTTCCGACAGGCCTGTGAACACTGAAGCTTTCTTT.